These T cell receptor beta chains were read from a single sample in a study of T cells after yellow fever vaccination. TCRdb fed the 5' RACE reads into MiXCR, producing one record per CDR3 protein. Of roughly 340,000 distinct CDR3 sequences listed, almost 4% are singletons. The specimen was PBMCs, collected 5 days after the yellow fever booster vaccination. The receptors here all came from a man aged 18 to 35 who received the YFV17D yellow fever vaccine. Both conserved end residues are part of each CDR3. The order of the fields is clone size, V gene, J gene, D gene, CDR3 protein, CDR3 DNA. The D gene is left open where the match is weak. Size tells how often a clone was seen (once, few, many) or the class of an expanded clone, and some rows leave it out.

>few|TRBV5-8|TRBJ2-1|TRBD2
CASSLYGSGGPYNEQFF
TGTGCCAGCAGCTTGTATGGTAGCGGGGGACCCTACAATGAGCAGTTCTTC
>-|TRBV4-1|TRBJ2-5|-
CASSQVLSGQGETQYF
TGCGCCAGCAGCCAAGTTTTGTCGGGGCAGGGAGAGACCCAGTACTTC
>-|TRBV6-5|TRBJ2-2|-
CASSYPLRGGSGELFF
TGTGCCAGCAGTTACCCCCTGAGGGGGGGCTCGGGGGAGCTGTTTTTT
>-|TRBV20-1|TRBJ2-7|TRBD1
CSARFTRRGRDEQYF
TGCAGTGCTAGATTTACCCGCAGGGGGCGGGACGAGCAGTACTTC
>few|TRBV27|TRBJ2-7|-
CASSLSADYEQYF
TGTGCCAGCAGTTTATCAGCCGACTACGAGCAGTACTTC
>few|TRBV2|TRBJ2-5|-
CASSEAVVVTQYF
TGTGCCAGCAGTGAAGCGGTGGTCGTGACCCAGTACTTC
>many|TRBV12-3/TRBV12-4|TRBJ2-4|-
CASSLSLAKNIQYF
TGTGCCAGCAGTTTAAGTCTAGCCAAAAACATTCAGTACTTC
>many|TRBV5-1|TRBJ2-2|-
CASSPDISNGELFF
TGCGCCAGCAGCCCCGACATATCCAACGGGGAGCTGTTTTTT
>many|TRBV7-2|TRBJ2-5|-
CASSVSRETQYF
TGTGCCAGCAGCGTTTCGCGAGAGACCCAGTACTTC
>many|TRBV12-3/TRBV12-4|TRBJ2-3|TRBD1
CASRQEEVGTASTDTQYF
TGTGCCAGCAGACAGGAAGAGGTCGGGACAGCTAGCACAGATACGCAGTATTTT
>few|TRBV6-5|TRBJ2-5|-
CASSYLTSTETQYF
TGTGCCAGCAGTTACTTAACCTCCACCGAGACCCAGTACTTC
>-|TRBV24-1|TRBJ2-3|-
CATSDPLRPAHTDTQYF
TGTGCCACCAGTGACCCCCTGCGTCCGGCCCACACAGATACGCAGTATTTT
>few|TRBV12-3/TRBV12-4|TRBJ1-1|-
CACRPGAGNTEAFF
TGTGCCTGCCGCCCGGGAGCCGGGAACACTGAAGCTTTCTTT
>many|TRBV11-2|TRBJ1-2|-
CASSPLVSGRGYGYTF
TGTGCCAGCAGCCCCTTGGTGAGCGGGCGCGGTTATGGCTACACCTTC
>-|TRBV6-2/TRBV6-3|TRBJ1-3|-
CASGRRRSSGNTIYF
TGTGCCAGCGGGCGGAGGAGATCCTCTGGAAACACCATATATTTT
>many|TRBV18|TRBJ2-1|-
CASSPGYNEQFF
TGTGCCAGCTCACCGGGCTACAATGAGCAGTTCTTC
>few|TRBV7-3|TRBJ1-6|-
CASSSNGGGESPLHF
TGTGCCAGCAGCTCCAATGGTGGGGGGGAATCACCCCTCCACTTT
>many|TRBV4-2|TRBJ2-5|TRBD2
CASSQEGTSEETQYF
TGTGCCAGCAGCCAAGAAGGGACTAGCGAAGAGACCCAGTACTTC
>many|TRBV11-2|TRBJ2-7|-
CASSLGLALTVYEQYF
TGTGCCAGCAGCTTAGGTCTAGCTCTTACAGTGTACGAGCAGTACTTC
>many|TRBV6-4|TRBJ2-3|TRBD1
CASSDGTGGADTQYF
TGTGCCAGCAGTGACGGGACAGGGGGCGCAGATACGCAGTATTTT
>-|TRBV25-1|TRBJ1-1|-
CASSETGTVMNTEAFF
TGTGCCAGCAGTGAAACCGGGACCGTCATGAACACTGAAGCTTTCTTT
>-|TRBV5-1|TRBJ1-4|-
CASSLFGGRGEKLFF
TGCGCCAGCAGCTTGTTCGGGGGGCGCGGGGAAAAACTGTTTTTT
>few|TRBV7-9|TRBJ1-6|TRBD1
CASRGGTDNSPLHF
TGTGCCAGCAGGGGAGGGACAGATAATTCACCCCTCCACTTT
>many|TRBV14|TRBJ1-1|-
CASSVLGIAFF
TGTGCCAGCAGCGTTCTTGGAATAGCTTTCTTT
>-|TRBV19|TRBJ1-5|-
CASSMGGDQPQHF
TGTGCCAGTAGTATGGGCGGTGACCAGCCCCAGCATTTT